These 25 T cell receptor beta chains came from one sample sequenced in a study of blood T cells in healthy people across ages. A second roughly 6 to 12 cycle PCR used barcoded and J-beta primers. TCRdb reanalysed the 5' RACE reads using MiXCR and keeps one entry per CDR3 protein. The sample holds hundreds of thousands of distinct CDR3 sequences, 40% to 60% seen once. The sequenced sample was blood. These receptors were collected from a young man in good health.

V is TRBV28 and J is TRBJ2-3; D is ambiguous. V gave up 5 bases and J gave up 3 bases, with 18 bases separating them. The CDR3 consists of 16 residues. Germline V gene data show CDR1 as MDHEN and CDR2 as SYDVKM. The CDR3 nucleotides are TGTGCCAGCAGTCCACCGGTGACACTGGGAACAGATACGCAGTATTTT. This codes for CASSPPVTLGTDTQYF.

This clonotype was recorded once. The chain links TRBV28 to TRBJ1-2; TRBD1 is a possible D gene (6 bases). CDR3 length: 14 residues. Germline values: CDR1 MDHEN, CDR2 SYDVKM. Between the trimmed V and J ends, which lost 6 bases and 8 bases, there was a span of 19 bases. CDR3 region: CASRPPTGIKGYTF. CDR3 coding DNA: TGTGCCAGCAGGCCCCCAACAGGGATTAAGGGCTACACCTTC.

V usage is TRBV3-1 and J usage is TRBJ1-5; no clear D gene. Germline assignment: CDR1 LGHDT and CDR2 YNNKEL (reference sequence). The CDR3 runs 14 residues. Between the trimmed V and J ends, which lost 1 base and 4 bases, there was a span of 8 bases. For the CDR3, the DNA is TGTGCCAGCAGCCAAGTTGGCAGAAATCAGCCCCAGCATTTT. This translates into CASSQVGRNQPQHF.

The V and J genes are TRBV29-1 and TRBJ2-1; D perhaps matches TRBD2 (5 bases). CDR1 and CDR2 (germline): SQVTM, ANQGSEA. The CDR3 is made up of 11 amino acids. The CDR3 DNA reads TGCACCGGGATCCCCTACAATGAGCAGTTCTTC. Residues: CTGIPYNEQFF.

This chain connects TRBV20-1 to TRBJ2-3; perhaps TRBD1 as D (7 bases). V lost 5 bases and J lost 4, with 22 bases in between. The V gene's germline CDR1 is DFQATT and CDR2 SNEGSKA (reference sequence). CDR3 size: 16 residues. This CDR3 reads CSAAAPSRGVADTQYF. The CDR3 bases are TGCAGTGCTGCGGCCCCTAGCAGGGGGGTGGCAGATACGCAGTATTTT.

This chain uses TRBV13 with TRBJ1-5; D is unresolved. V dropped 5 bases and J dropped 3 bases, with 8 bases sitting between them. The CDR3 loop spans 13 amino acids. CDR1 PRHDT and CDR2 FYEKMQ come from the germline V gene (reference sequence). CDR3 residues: CASSQADNQPQHF. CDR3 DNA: TGTGCCAGCAGCCAGGCGGACAATCAGCCCCAGCATTTT.

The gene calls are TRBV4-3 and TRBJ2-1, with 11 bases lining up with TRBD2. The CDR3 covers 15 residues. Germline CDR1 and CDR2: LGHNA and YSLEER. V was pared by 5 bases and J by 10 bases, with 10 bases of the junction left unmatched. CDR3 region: CASSASGGLPGEQFF. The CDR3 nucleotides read TGCGCCAGCAGCGCTAGCGGGGGGCTGCCGGGCGAGCAGTTCTTC.

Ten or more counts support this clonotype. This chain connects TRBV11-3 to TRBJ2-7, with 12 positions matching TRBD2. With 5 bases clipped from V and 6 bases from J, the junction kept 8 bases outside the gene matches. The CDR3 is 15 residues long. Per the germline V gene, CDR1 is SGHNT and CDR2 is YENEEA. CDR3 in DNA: TGTGCCAGCAGCCTAAGACTAGCGGGGGCCCTCGAGCAGTACTTC. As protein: CASSLRLAGALEQYF.

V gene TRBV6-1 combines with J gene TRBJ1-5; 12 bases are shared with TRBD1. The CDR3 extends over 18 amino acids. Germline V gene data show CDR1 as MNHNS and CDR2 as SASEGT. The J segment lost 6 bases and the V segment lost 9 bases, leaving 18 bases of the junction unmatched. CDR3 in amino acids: CARRHLNRDRGLGQPQHF. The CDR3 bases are TGTGCCAGACGACACTTAAACCGGGACAGGGGGCTGGGTCAGCCCCAGCATTTT.

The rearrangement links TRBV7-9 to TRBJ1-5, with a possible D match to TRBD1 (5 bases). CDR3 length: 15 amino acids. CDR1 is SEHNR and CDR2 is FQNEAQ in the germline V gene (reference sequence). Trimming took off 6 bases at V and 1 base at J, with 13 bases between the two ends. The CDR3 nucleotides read TGTGCCAGCAGATCCTCGGGGGGGAGCAATCAGCCCCAGCATTTT. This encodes CASRSSGGSNQPQHF.

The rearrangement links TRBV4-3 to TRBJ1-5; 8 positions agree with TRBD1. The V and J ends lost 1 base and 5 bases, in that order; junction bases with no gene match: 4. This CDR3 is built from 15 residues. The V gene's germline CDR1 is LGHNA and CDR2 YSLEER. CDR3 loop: CASSQGEQGDQPQHF. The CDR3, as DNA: TGCGCCAGCAGCCAAGGAGAACAGGGGGATCAGCCCCAGCATTTT.

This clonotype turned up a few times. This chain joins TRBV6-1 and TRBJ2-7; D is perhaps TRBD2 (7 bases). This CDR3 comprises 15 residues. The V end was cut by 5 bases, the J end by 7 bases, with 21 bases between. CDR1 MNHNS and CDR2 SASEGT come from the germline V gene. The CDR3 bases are TGTGCCAGCAGTCAAGACGGGACGCGGGGGCCGGAGCAGTACTTC. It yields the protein CASSQDGTRGPEQYF.

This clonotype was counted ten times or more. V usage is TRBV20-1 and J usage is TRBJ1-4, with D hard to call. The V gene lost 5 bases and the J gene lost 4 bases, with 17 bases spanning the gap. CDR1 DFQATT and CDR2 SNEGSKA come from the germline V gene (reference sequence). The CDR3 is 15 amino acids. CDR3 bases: TGCAGTGCTCCTAACCCGGCAGATAATAATGAAAAACTGTTTTTT. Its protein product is CSAPNPADNNEKLFF.

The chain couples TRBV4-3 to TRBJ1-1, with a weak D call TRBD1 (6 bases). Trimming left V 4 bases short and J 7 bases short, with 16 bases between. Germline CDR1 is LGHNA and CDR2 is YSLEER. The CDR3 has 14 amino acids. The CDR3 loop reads CASSRGQYGNEAFF. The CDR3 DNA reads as TGCGCCAGCAGCCGAGGACAGTATGGGAATGAAGCTTTCTTT.

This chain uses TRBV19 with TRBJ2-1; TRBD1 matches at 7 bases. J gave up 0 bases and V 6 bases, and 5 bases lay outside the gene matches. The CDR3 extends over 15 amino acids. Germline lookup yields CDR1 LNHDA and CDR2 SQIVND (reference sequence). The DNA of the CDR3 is TGTGCCAGTAGCAGACAGGGTGACTCCTACAATGAGCAGTTCTTC. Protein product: CASSRQGDSYNEQFF. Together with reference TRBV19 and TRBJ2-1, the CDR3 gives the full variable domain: DGGITQSPKYLFRKEGQNVTLSCEQNLNHDAMYWYRQDPGQGLRLIYYSQIVNDFQKGDIAEGYSVSREKKESFPLTVTSAQKNPTAFYLCASSRQGDSYNEQFFGPGTRLTVL.

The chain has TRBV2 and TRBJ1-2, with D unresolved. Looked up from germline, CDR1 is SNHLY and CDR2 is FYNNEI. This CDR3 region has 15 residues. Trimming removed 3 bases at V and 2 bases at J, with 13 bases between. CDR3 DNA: TGTGCCAGCAGTGATTCCGGGGTTGCCAACTATGGCTACACCTTC. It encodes CASSDSGVANYGYTF.

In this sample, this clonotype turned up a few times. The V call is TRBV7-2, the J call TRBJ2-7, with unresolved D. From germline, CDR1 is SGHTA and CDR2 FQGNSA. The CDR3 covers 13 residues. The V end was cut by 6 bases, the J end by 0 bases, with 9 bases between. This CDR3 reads CASREQASYEQYF. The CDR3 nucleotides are TGTGCCAGCAGAGAGCAGGCCTCCTACGAGCAGTACTTC. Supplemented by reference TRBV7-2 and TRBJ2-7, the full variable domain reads GAGVSQSPSNKVTEKGKDVELRCDPISGHTALYWYRQSLGQGLEFLIYFQGNSAPDKSGLPSDRFSAERTGGSVSTLTIQRTQQEDSAVYLCASREQASYEQYFGPGTRLTVT.

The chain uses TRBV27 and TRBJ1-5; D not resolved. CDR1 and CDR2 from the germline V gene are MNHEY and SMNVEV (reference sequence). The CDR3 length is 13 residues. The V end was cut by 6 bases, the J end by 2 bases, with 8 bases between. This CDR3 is CASRAPGNQPQHF. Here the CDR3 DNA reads TGTGCCAGCAGAGCCCCGGGCAATCAGCCCCAGCATTTT.

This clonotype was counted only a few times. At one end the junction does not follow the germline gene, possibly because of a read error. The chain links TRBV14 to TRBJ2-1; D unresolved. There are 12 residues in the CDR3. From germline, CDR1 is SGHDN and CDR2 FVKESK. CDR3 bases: TGTGCCTGCAGTCGACCCGACAATGAGCAGTTCTTC. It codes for CACSRPDNEQFF.

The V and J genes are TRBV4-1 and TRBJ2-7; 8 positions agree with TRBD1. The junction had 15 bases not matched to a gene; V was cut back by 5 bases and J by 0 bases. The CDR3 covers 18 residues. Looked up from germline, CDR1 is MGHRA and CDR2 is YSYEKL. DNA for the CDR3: TGCGCCAGCAGCAAAGGGGATTTTATAGGACAGGGCTCCTACGAGCAGTACTTC. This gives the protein CASSKGDFIGQGSYEQYF.

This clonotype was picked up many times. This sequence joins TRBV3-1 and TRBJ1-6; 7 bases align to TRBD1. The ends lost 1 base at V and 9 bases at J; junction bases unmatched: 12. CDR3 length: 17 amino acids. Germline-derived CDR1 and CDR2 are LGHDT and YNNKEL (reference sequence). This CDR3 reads CASSQGKTGTEPSPLHF. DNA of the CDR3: TGTGCCAGCAGCCAAGGAAAGACCGGGACAGAGCCTTCACCCCTCCACTTT.

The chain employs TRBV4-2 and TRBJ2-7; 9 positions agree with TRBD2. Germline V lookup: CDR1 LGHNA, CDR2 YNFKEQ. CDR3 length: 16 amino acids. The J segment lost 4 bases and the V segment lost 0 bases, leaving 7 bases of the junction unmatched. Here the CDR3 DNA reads TGTGCCAGCAGCCAAGAGCGTAGCGGGGGAGTGTACGAGCAGTACTTC. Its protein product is CASSQERSGGVYEQYF.

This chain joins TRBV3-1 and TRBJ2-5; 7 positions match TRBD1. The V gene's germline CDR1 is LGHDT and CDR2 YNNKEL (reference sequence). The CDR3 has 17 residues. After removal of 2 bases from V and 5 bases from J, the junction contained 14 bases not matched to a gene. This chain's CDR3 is CASSQRRGQSLGETQYF. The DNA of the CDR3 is TGTGCCAGCAGCCAACGTAGGGGACAGAGCCTTGGGGAGACCCAGTACTTC.

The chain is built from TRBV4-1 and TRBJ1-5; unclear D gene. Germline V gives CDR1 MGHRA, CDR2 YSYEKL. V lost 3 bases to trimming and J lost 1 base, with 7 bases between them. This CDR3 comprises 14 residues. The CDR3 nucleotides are TGCGCCAGCAGCCATGATTTGAGCAATCAGCCCCAGCATTTT. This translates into CASSHDLSNQPQHF.

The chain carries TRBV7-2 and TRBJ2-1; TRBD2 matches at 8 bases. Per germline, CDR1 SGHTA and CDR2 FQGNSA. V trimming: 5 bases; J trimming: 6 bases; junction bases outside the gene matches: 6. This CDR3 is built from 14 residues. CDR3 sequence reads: CASSPYGGVNEQFF. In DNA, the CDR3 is TGTGCCAGCAGCCCTTACGGGGGGGTCAATGAGCAGTTCTTC.